A single sample is the source of the 11 T cell receptor beta chains below, sequenced in a study of shared clonotypes between healthy human individuals. Terminally differentiated effector memory CD45RA+ cells were excluded by CCR7 positive selection of CD45RO-negative cells. The protocol was immunoSEQ multiplex PCR, while the TCRdb copy is restricted to in-frame clones and leaves out a portion. The sample lists millions of clones; about 95% were seen once. The specimen was naive CD8+ T cells sorted from blood. Receptors were obtained from a man younger than 30 in good health.

The V call is TRBV4-1, the J call TRBJ1-4; possible D gene TRBD1, 5 bases. V was shortened by 0 bases and J by 5 bases, with 16 bases between the two germline ends. The CDR3 is made up of 17 amino acids. Germline CDR1 reads MGHRA; CDR2 reads YSYEKL. CDR3 DNA: TGCGCCAGCAGCCAAGATATGGCCGCGGGGCCAAATGAAAAACTGTTTTTT. Translated, it gives CASSQDMAAGPNEKLFF.

This rearrangement joins TRBV5-4 to TRBJ2-7; 7 nucleotides match TRBD2. V lost 3 bases and J lost 0; bases outside the gene matches: 6. Germline V gives CDR1 SGHNT, CDR2 YYREEE (reference sequence). CDR3 length: 15 amino acids. CDR3 DNA: TGTGCCAGCAGCTCCCCTAGCGGTAGCTCCTACGAGCAGTACTTC. Translated, it gives CASSSPSGSSYEQYF.

V is TRBV6-5 and J is TRBJ2-7, with TRBD2 matching over 11 bases. CDR1 is MNHEY and CDR2 is SVGAGI in the germline V gene. The CDR3 has 14 residues. V dropped 2 bases and J dropped 5; count of bases not matched to a gene: 2. CDR3 bases: TGTGCCAGCAGTTACGCGACTAGCGGGGACGAGCAGTACTTC. It translates to CASSYATSGDEQYF.

A remark on this clone: Additional DNA sequences in this sample encode the identical CDR3. V and J are TRBV27 and TRBJ2-7, with TRBD1 as a possible D gene (6 bases). The CDR3 consists of 13 residues. CDR1 is MNHEY and CDR2 is SMNVEV in the germline V gene (reference sequence). The ends were cut back, 3 bases at V and 0 bases at J, with 6 bases in the middle. CDR3 in amino acids: CASSLTGSYEQYF. The DNA of the CDR3 is TGTGCCAGCAGTTTGACAGGCTCCTACGAGCAGTACTTC.

The J gene is TRBJ1-5, the V gene TRBV6-5; D call uncertain. Trimming left V 6 bases short and J 0 bases short, with 12 bases between. Germline loops: CDR1 MNHEY, CDR2 SVGAGI. The CDR3 is made up of 15 amino acids. The CDR3 DNA reads TGTGCCAGCAGCCCGGACCTATATAGCAATCAGCCCCAGCATTTT. Protein sequence: CASSPDLYSNQPQHF.

A word on this clone: The junction departs from the called germline gene at one end, perhaps through a read error. Other DNA sequences in the sample encode the same CDR3. The chain carries TRBV7-7 and TRBJ2-7; TRBD2 agrees at 7 bases. The CDR3 is 13 residues long. Per the germline V gene, CDR1 is SSHAT and CDR2 is FNYEAQ (reference sequence). CDR3 region: CASSLAGAYEQYF. The CDR3 nucleotides are TGTGCTAGCAGCTTAGCGGGCGCCTACGAGCAGTACTTC.

J is TRBJ1-5 and V is TRBV27; TRBD1 might be the D (6 bases). The CDR3 is 17 residues long. V lost 2 bases and J 0 bases, leaving 14 bases between the germline ends. Germline assignment: CDR1 MNHEY and CDR2 SMNVEV (reference sequence). The CDR3 here is CASSLGGGPYSNQPQHF. The CDR3 DNA reads as TGTGCCAGCAGTTTAGGCGGGGGCCCTTATAGCAATCAGCCCCAGCATTTT.

As for this clone: The sample carries other DNA sequences with the same CDR3. V is TRBV19 and J is TRBJ2-7; 8 nucleotides align to TRBD1. CDR1 and CDR2 (germline): LNHDA, SQIVND (reference sequence). Trimming cost V 6 bases and J 2 bases; bases outside gene matches: 6. This CDR3 contains 14 residues. CDR3 nucleotide sequence: TGTGCCAGTAGCCCAGGGACAGGAGCCTACGAGCAGTACTTC. Translating it yields CASSPGTGAYEQYF. Variable domain in full (rest from reference TRBV19 and TRBJ2-7): DGGITQSPKYLFRKEGQNVTLSCEQNLNHDAMYWYRQDPGQGLRLIYYSQIVNDFQKGDIAEGYSVSREKKESFPLTVTSAQKNPTAFYLCASSPGTGAYEQYFGPGTRLTVT.

In DNA, the CDR3 is TGTGCCAGCAGCTTTGTCCGGGGACAGAGCTCCTACAATGAGCAGTTCTTC. It codes for CASSFVRGQSSYNEQFF. The chain employs TRBV11-2 and TRBJ2-1; TRBD1 aligns across 7 bases. Germline CDR1 is SGHAT and CDR2 is FQNNGV. There are 17 residues in the CDR3. The ends lost 3 bases at V and 0 bases at J; junction bases unmatched: 8.

The chain is built from TRBV4-3 and TRBJ2-5; a weak D match, TRBD1 (6 bases). Looked up from germline, CDR1 is LGHNA and CDR2 is YSLEER. The CDR3 loop spans 15 amino acids. V was pared by 2 bases and J by 0 bases, with 10 bases between. CDR3 DNA sequence: TGCGCCAGCAGCCAACTCTACAGGGACCAAGAGACCCAGTACTTC. It specifies CASSQLYRDQETQYF.

This chain joins TRBV6-5 and TRBJ2-5, with a possible D match to TRBD2 (5 bases). The CDR3 has 16 amino acids. V dropped 2 bases and J dropped 5 bases, with 18 bases sitting between them. Germline CDR1 and CDR2: MNHEY and SVGAGI. CDR3 DNA sequence: TGTGCCAGCAGTTACCTTCATGGGAGATCCGGTGAGACCCAGTACTTC. It specifies CASSYLHGRSGETQYF.